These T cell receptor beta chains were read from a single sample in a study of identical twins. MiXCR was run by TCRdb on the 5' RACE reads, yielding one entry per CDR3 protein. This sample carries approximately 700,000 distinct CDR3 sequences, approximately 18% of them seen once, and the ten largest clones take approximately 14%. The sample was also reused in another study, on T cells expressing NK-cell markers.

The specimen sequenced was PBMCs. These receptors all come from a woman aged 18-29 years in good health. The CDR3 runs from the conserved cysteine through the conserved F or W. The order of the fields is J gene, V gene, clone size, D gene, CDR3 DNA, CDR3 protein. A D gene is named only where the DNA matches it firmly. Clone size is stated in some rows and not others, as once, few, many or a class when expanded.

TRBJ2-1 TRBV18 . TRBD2 TGTGCCAGCTCACCAAATCAGCTCGGACTAGCGGGAGTGAAGAATGAGCAGTTCTTC CASSPNQLGLAGVKNEQFF
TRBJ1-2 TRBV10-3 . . TGTGCCATCAGTGAGTCGAGCAGGGCCAACTATGGCTACACCTTC CAISESSRANYGYTF
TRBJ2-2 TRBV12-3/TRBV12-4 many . TGTGCCAGCAGCTTGGGAGGCGGGGAGCTGTTTTTT CASSLGGGELFF
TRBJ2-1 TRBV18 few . TGTGCCAGCTCACCTCGTCCCCCCTGTTCGTTCTTC CASSPRPPCSFF
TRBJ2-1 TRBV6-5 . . TGTGCCAGCAGTTACCTAAGTGGTGGGGCCTACAATGAGCAGTTCTTC CASSYLSGGAYNEQFF
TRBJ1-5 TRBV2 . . TGTGCCAGCAGGGCCCCATCGGTGCCTCAGCCCCAGCATTTT CASRAPSVPQPQHF
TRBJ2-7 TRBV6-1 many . TGTGCCAGCCGGAGCCTACTAACCTACGAGCAGTACTTC CASRSLLTYEQYF
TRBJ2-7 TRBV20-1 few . TGCAGTGCTAGAGGAACTCCGCAAGACGAGCAGTACTTC CSARGTPQDEQYF
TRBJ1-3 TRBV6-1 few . TGTGCCAGCAGCGAATACACCTCGCCTGGAAACACCATATATTTT CASSEYTSPGNTIYF
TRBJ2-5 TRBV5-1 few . TGCGCCAGCAGCTCAGAAGGAACCTCGGGGACCCAGTACTTC CASSSEGTSGTQYF
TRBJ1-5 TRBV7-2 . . TGTGCCAGCAGCCCACTGAGCAATCAGCCCCAGCATTTT CASSPLSNQPQHF
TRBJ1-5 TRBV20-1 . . TGCTGTGCTAGAGTTACCCCGGGAGCCCAAACTCAGCCCCAGCATTTT CCARVTPGAQTQPQHF
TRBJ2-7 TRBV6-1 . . TGTGCCAGCAGCTTGCAGCCAAGGGGGGCCTACGAGCAGTACTTC CASSLQPRGAYEQYF
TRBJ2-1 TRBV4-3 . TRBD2 TGCGCCAGCAGCCGCGCCGGGACTAGCGGGAGGGATAGCAATGAGCAGTTCTTC CASSRAGTSGRDSNEQFF
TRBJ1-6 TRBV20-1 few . TGCAGTGTGAGTGCGCGGTACCATAATTCACCCCTCCACTTT CSVSARYHNSPLHF
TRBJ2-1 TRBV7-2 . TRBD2 TGTGCCACTAGCGGGAGGGACACCTACAATGAGCAGTTCTTC CATSGRDTYNEQFF
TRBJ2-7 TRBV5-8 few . TGTGCCAGCAGGGACCCAGGAGTTTACGAGCAGTACTTC CASRDPGVYEQYF
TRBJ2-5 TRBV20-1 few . TGCAGTGCTAGGGTGCAGGGTGGGGAGACCCAGTACTTC CSARVQGGETQYF
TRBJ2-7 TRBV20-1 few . TGCAGTGCTAAAGACGGGGTTTTCTACGAGCAGTACTTC CSAKDGVFYEQYF
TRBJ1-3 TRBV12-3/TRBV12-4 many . TGTGCCAGCAGTTCGCGGGCAGCTGGAAACACCATATATTTT CASSSRAAGNTIYF
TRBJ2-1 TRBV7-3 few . TGTGCCAGCAGCTTATCCGGGGGGCCTTATGCCGACAATGAGCAGTTCTTC CASSLSGGPYADNEQFF
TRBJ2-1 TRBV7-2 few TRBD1 TGTGCCAGCAGCTCGCGGACAGGCCTGCACAATGAGCAGTTCTTC CASSSRTGLHNEQFF
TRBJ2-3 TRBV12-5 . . TGTGCTAGTGCTCTTAGCGGCAGCACAGATACGCAGTATTTT CASALSGSTDTQYF